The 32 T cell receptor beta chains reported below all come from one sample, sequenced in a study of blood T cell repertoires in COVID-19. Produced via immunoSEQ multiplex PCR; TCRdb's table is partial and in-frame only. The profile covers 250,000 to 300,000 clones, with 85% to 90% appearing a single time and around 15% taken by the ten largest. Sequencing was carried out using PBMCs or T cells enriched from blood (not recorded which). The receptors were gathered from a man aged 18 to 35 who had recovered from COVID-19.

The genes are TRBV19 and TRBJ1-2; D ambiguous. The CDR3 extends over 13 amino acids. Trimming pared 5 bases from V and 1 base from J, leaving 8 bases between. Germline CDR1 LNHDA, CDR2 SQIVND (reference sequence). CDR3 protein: CASSRQVNYGYTF. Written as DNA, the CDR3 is TGTGCCAGTAGTCGGCAGGTTAACTATGGCTACACCTTC. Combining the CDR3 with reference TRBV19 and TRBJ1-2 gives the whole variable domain DGGITQSPKYLFRKEGQNVTLSCEQNLNHDAMYWYRQDPGQGLRLIYYSQIVNDFQKGDIAEGYSVSREKKESFPLTVTSAQKNPTAFYLCASSRQVNYGYTFGSGTRLTVV.

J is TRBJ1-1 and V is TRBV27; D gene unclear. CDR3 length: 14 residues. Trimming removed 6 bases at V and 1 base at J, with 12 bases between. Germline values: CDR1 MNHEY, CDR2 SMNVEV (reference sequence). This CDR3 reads CASRLSKWNTEAFF. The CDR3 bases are TGTGCCAGCAGATTAAGCAAATGGAACACTGAAGCTTTCTTT.

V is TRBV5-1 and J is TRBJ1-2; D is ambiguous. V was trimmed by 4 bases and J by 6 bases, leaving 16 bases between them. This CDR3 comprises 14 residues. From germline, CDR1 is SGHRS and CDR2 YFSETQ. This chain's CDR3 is CASSVTGIQNGYTF. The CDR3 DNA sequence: TGCGCCAGCAGCGTTACGGGTATCCAGAATGGCTACACCTTC.

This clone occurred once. CDR3 DNA sequence: TGTGCCAGCAGCTTGTGGGGGCGCGGACAGCCCCAGCATTTT. Translated, it gives CASSLWGRGQPQHF. The genes are TRBV5-4 and TRBJ1-5, with D tentatively TRBD1 (6 bases). This CDR3 comprises 14 residues. Germline lookup yields CDR1 SGHNT and CDR2 YYREEE (reference sequence). V gave up 1 base and J gave up 7 bases, with 12 bases separating them.

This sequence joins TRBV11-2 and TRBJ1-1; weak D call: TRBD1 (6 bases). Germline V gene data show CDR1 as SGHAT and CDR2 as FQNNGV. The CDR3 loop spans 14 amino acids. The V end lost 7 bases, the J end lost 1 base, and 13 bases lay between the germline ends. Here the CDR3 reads CASTLATGNTEAFF. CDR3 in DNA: TGTGCCAGCACCCTCGCGACAGGGAACACTGAAGCTTTCTTT.

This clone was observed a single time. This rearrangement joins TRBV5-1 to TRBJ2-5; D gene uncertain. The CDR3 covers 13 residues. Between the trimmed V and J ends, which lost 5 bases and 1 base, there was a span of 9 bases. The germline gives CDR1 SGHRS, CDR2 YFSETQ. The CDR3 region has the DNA TGCGCCAGCAGTGATGCCGGCCAAGAGACCCAGTACTTC. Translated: CASSDAGQETQYF.

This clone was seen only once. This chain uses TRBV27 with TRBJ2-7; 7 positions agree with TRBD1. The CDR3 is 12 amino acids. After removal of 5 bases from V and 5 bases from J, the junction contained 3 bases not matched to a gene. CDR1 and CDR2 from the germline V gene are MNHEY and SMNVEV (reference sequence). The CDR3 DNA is TGTGCCAGCAGTAGACAGGGTAACGAGCAGTACTTC. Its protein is CASSRQGNEQYF.

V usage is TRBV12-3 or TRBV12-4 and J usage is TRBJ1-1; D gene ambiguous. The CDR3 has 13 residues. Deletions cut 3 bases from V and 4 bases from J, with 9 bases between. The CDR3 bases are TGTGCCAGCAGTTTTGGCTCGTCCACTGAAGCTTTCTTT. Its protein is CASSFGSSTEAFF.

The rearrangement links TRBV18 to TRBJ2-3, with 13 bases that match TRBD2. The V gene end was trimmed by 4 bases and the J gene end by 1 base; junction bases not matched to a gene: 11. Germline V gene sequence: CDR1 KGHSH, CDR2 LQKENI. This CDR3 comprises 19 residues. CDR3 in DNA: TGTGCCAGCTCACAGACTAGGACTAGCGGGAGTTTTGGCACAGATACGCAGTATTTT. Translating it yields CASSQTRTSGSFGTDTQYF. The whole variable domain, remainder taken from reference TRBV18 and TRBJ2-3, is NAGVMQNPRHLVRRRGQEARLRCSPMKGHSHVYWYRQLPEEGLKFMVYLQKENIIDESGMPKERFSAEFPKEGPSILRIQQVVRGDSAAYFCASSQTRTSGSFGTDTQYFGPGTRLTVL.

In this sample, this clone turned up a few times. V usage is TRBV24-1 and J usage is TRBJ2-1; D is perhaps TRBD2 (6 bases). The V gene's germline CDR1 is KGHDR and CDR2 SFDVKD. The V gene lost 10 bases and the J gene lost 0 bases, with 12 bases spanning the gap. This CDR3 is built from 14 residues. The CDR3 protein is CATEDGSSYNEQFF. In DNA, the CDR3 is TGTGCCACGGAAGACGGGAGCTCCTACAATGAGCAGTTCTTC.

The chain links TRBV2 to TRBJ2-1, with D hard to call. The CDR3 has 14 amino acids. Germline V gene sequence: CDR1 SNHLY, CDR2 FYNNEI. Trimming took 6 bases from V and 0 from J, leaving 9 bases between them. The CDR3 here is CASSWAPSYNEQFF. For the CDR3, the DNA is TGTGCCAGCAGCTGGGCCCCCTCCTACAATGAGCAGTTCTTC.

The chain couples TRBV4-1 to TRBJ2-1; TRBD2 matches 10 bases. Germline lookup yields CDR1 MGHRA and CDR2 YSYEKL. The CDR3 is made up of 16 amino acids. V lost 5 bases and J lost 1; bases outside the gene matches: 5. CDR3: CASSNLAGVSYNEQFF. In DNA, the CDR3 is TGCGCCAGCAGCAACCTAGCGGGAGTTTCCTACAATGAGCAGTTCTTC.

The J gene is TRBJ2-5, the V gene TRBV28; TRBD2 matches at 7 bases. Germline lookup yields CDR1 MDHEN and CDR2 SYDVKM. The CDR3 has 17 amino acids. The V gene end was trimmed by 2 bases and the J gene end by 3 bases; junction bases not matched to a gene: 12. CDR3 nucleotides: TGTGCCAGCAGTTTAGGAGCGGGAACTAGCGTAGAAGAGACCCAGTACTTC. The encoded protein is CASSLGAGTSVEETQYF.

DNA of the CDR3: TGTGCCAGTAGTATAGCCACATTCTACGAGCAGTACTTC. Translation: CASSIATFYEQYF. This sequence joins TRBV19 and TRBJ2-7, with no clear D. CDR1 is LNHDA, CDR2 SQIVND, per germline (reference sequence). Trimming took 1 base from V and 3 from J, leaving 7 bases between them. The CDR3 sequence is 13 residues long.

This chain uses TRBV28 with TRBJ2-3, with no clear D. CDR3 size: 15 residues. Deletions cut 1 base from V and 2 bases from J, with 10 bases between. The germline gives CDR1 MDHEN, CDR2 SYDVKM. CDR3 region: CASSLLGEHTDTQYF. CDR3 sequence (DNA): TGTGCCAGCAGTTTATTGGGCGAACACACAGATACGCAGTATTTT.

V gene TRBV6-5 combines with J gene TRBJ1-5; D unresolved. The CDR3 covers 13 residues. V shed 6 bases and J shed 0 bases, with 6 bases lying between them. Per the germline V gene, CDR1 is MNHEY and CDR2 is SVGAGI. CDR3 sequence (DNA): TGTGCCAGCAGCGTAGTTAGCAATCAGCCCCAGCATTTT. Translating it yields CASSVVSNQPQHF.

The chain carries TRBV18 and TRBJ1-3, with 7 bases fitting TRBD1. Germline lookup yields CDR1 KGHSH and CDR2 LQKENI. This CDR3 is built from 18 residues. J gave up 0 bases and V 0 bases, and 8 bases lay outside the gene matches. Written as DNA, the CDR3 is TGTGCCAGCTCACCACCAAACAGGGGCTACAGCTCTGGAAACACCATATATTTT. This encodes CASSPPNRGYSSGNTIYF.

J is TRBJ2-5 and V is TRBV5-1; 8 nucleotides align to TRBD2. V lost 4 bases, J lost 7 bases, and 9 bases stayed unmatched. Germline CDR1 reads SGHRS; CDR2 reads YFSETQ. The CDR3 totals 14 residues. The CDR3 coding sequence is TGCGCCAGCAGCGCGGGAGGCAGGGTTGGGACCCAGTACTTC. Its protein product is CASSAGGRVGTQYF.

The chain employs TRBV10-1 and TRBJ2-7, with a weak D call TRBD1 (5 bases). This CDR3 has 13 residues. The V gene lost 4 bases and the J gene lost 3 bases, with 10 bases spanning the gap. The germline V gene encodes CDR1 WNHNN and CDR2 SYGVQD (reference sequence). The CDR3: CASSVVQGYEQYF. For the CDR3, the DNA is TGCGCCAGCAGTGTGGTCCAGGGCTACGAGCAGTACTTC.

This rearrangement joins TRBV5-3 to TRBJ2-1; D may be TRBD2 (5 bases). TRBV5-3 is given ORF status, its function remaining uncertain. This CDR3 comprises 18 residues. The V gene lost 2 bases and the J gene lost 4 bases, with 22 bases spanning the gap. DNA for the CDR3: TGTGCCAGAAGCTTTTTCCTAGGACTCCGACGTAGATACAATGAGCAGTTCTTC. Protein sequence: CARSFFLGLRRRYNEQFF.

The CDR3 nucleotides are TGTGCCAGCAGCCTCGATAATGGACAGTACAATGAGCAGTTCTTC. This sequence encodes CASSLDNGQYNEQFF. The rearrangement joins TRBV7-3 to TRBJ2-1; D might be TRBD1 (6 bases). The germline gives CDR1 SGHTA, CDR2 FQGTGA. This CDR3 region has 15 residues. The ends were cut back, 5 bases at V and 4 bases at J, with 15 bases in the middle. Full variable domain (remainder filled in from reference TRBV7-3 and TRBJ2-1): GAGVSQTPSNKVTEKGKYVELRCDPISGHTALYWYRQSLGQGPEFLIYFQGTGAADDSGLPNDRFFAVRPEGSVSTLKIQRTERGDSAVYLCASSLDNGQYNEQFFGPGTRLTVL.

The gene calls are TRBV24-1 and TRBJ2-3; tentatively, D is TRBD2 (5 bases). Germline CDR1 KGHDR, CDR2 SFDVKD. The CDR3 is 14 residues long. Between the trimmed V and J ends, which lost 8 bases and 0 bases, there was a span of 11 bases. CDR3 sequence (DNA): TGTGCCACCAATGAGCGGCCTAGCACAGATACGCAGTATTTT. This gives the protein CATNERPSTDTQYF.

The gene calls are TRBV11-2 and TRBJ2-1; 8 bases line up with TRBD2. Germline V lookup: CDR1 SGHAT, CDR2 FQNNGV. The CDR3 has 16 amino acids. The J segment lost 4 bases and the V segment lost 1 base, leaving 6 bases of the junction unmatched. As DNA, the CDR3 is TGTGCCAGCAGCTTAGCAAGTGCGGGGGGTTACAATGAGCAGTTCTTC. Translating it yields CASSLASAGGYNEQFF.

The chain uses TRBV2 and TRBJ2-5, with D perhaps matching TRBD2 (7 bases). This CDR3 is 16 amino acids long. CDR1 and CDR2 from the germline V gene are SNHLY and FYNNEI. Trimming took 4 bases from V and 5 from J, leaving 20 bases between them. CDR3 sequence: CASSASRAGEGETQYF. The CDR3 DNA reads TGTGCCAGCAGTGCCTCCCGGGCAGGGGAGGGGGAGACCCAGTACTTC.

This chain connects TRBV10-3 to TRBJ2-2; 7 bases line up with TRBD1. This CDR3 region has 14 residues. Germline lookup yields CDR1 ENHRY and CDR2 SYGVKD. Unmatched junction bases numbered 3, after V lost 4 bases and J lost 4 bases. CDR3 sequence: CAISGTGVTGELFF. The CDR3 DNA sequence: TGTGCCATCAGTGGTACAGGGGTCACCGGGGAGCTGTTTTTT.

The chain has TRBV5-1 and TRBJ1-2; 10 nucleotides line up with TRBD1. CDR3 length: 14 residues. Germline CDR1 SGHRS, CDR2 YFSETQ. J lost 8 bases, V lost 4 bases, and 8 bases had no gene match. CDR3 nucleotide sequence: TGCGCCAGCAGCGACGGGACAGGGGAACGCGGCTACACCTTC. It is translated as CASSDGTGERGYTF.

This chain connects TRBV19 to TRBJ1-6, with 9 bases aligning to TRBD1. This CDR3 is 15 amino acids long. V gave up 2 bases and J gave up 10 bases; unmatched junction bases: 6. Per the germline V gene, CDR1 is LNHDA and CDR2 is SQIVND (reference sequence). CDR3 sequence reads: CASSILGQGFSPLHF. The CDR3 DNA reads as TGTGCCAGTAGTATATTAGGACAGGGGTTCTCACCCCTCCACTTT.

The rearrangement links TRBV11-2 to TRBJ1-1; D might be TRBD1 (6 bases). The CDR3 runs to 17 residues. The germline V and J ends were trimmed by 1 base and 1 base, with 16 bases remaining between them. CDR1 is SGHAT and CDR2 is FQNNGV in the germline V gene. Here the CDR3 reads CASSLAQTGKANTEAFF. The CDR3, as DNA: TGTGCCAGCAGCTTAGCGCAAACAGGGAAGGCGAACACTGAAGCTTTCTTT.

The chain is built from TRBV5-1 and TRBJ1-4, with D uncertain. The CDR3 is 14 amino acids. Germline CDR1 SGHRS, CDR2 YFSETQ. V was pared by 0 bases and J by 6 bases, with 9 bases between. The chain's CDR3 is CASSLGGSDEKLFF. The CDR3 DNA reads TGCGCCAGCAGCTTGGGAGGGTCCGATGAAAAACTGTTTTTT. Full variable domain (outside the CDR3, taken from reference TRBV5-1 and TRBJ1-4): KAGVTQTPRYLIKTRGQQVTLSCSPISGHRSVSWYQQTPGQGLQFLFEYFSETQRNKGNFPGRFSGRQFSNSRSEMNVSTLELGDSALYLCASSLGGSDEKLFFGSGTQLSVL.

The CDR3 region is CASSPLGQGTANGHTF. The CDR3 region has the DNA TGTGCCAGCAGTCCGCTGGGACAGGGTACGGCGAATGGGCACACCTTC. This chain links TRBV27 with TRBJ1-2; 9 positions agree with TRBD1. CDR1 is MNHEY, CDR2 SMNVEV, per germline (reference sequence). The CDR3 totals 16 residues. J lost 12 bases, V lost 5 bases, and 19 bases had no gene match.

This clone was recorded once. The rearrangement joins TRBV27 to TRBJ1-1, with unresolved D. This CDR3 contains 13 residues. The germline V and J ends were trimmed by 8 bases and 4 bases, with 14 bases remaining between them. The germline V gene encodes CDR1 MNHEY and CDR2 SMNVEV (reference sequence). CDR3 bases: TGTGCCAGCCAGCGCCACGGAGGCACTGAAGCTTTCTTT. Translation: CASQRHGGTEAFF.

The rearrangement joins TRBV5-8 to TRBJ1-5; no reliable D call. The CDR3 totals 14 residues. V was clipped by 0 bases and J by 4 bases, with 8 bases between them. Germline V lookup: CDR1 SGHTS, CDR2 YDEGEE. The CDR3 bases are TGTGCCAGCAGCTTGGCCGGAGGGAATCAGCCCCAGCATTTT. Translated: CASSLAGGNQPQHF.